This T cell receptor (beta chain) was identified during a study of blood T cell repertoires in COVID-19. The authors' processing: From reference gene primer amplification, estimates of nucleated cell counts were derived. Repertoires were generated with immunoSEQ multiplex PCR, while TCRdb's copy carries only in-frame clones and drops some. That table furnishes V, J and clone size, whereas the DNA furnished D and trimming. This table has 55,000 to 80,000 clones, nearly 90% appearing once. The germline gives CDR1 MNHEY, CDR2 SVGAGI. Trimming cost V 2 bases and J 0 bases; bases outside gene matches: 4. The CDR3 loop spans 16 amino acids.

The receptor's source is a man aged 50 or older with acute or convalescent COVID-19. Sequenced material: peripheral blood. The chain carries TRBV6-5 and TRBJ2-1; 7 bases match TRBD2. In DNA, the CDR3 is TGTGCCAGCAGTTACACCGGGACTACCTCCTACAATGAGCAGTTCTTC. It encodes CASSYTGTTSYNEQFF.